This is a list of T cell receptor beta chains from one sample in a study of metastatic and nonmetastatic thyroid tumors. Via MiXCR, TCRdb re-called the PCR reads. The sample contains just under 20,000 clones, approximately 40% of which appear only once. The sample was tumor tissue. Receptor source: a female donor with papillary thyroid cancer or a benign thyroid nodule (not recorded which). Some clones in this sample may be carry-over from other donors' samples. The CDR3 runs from the conserved cysteine through the conserved F or W. A D gene is named only where the DNA matches it firmly. A row's size may be missing; if present it is once, few, many or a size class.

TRBJ2-6,few,TRBV6-1,NA,TGTGCCAGCAGTGAAGGAGGGGGTGGGGCCAACGTCCTGACTTTC,CASSEGGGGANVLTF
TRBJ1-1,once,TRBV11-2,TRBD1,TGTGCCATCTCCAGGGGGCTTAGCACTGAAGCTTTCTTT,CAISRGLSTEAFF
TRBJ2-2,NA,TRBV20-1,NA,TGCAGTGCTAGGCGGGACTGGGGGAACACCGGGGAGCTGTTTTTT,CSARRDWGNTGELFF
TRBJ2-3,NA,TRBV30,TRBD2,TGTGCCTGGAGTGAAGCGGGAGGCACAGATACGCAGTATTTT,CAWSEAGGTDTQYF
TRBJ1-6,NA,TRBV19,NA,TGTGCCAGTAGGAACAGGGATTCACCCCTCCACTTT,CASRNRDSPLHF
TRBJ2-7,NA,TRBV20-1,NA,TGCAGTGCTAGAGATGAGGCATCCTACGAGCAGTACTTC,CSARDEASYEQYF
TRBJ2-5,NA,TRBV6-2/TRBV6-3,NA,TGTGCCAGCAGTTACCTCGGGGGCCCCAGAGAGACCCAGTACTTC,CASSYLGGPRETQYF
TRBJ2-2,few,TRBV6-2/TRBV6-3,NA,TGTGCCAGCGGCCCAGAGGATACCGGGGAGCTGTTTTTT,CASGPEDTGELFF
TRBJ2-7,few,TRBV6-2/TRBV6-3,TRBD1,TGTGCCAGCAGTACGAGACAGGGTACCACCTACGAGCAGTACTTC,CASSTRQGTTYEQYF
TRBJ2-7,NA,TRBV20-1,NA,TGCAGTGCTAGAGACAGCCCCTACGAGCAGTACTTC,CSARDSPYEQYF
TRBJ2-1,NA,TRBV6-4,NA,TGTGCCAGCAGTGCGGAGCGGGCTTACTACAATGAGCAGTTCTTC,CASSAERAYYNEQFF
TRBJ1-2,NA,TRBV12-3/TRBV12-4,NA,TGTGCCAGCAGTGGAGGTTTGGGCTATGGCTACACCTTC,CASSGGLGYGYTF
TRBJ2-2,many,TRBV5-1,TRBD2,TGCGCCAGCAGCCTTACTAGCGGAGAAACCGGGGAGCTGTTTTTT,CASSLTSGETGELFF
TRBJ2-1,NA,TRBV6-4,TRBD2,TGTGCCAGCAGACACCCTCCGCATCCGGGACTAGAGGGCGATGAGCAGTTCTTC,CASRHPPHPGLEGDEQFF
TRBJ1-2,few,TRBV5-1,NA,TGCGCCAGCAGCTTCATTGAGGAGGGGAACTATGGCTACACCTTC,CASSFIEEGNYGYTF
TRBJ2-6,NA,TRBV6-1,NA,TGTGCCAGCAAATGGAGCTCTGGGGCCAACGTCCTGACTTTC,CASKWSSGANVLTF
TRBJ2-2,few,TRBV6-4,NA,TGTGCCAGCAGTGACTCAGCGGCGAACACCGGGGAGCTGTTTTTT,CASSDSAANTGELFF
TRBJ1-2,NA,TRBV28,NA,TGTGCCAGCCGGAGGGGGGACTATGGCTACACCTTC,CASRRGDYGYTF